Sequencing of this TCR beta chain was carried out in a study of T cell responses to AZD1222 COVID-19 vaccine. Profiling relied on immunoSEQ multiplex PCR, and the TCRdb table lists in-frame clones only, not all of them. The data show 150,000 or so clones, 70% to 90% seen once. A note on this clone: Its target is unknown.

The CDR3 length is 15 residues. V was trimmed by 4 bases and J by 3 bases, leaving 13 bases between them. Germline V gives CDR1 LGHNA, CDR2 YNFKEQ. The study, taken as a whole, reports: Reportedly, nearly half of unique spike TCRs recognized epitopes outside B.1.351/B.1.1.7 mutations. Vaccine-related CD4 TCRs covered spike, predominating at 160-218 and 743-854.

This TCR was sampled from an adult in good health. The rearrangement joins TRBV4-2 to TRBJ1-5; D possibly corresponds to TRBD1 (5 bases). The sample in question was peripheral blood, obtained on day 0 of AZD1222 vaccination. This CDR3 reads CASSPEGIPNQPQHF. The CDR3 DNA sequence: TGTGCCAGCAGCCCCGAGGGGATCCCCAATCAGCCCCAGCATTTT.